The clone carrying this T cell receptor (beta chain) appeared a single time. As yet, its antigen is unknown. This sample is drawn from a study of cytomegalovirus exposure and HLA in healthy donors. General study points: The presence/absence work took it that sequencing depth was about the same across donors. Analysis performed later found about 18,000 TCR beta sequences associated with HLA alleles at 0.05 false discovery rate.

The PCR used 60 Vbeta and 13 Jbeta primers. Source study methods: Later reanalysis found 80 million or so unique TCR beta chains, roughly 10 million of them shared. Produced via immunoSEQ multiplex PCR; TCRdb's table is partial and in-frame only. For V, J and clone size, that table is used; D and trimming come from the DNA. Of some 120,000 clones listed, roughly four fifths are singletons. The sequence derives from a male donor in good health and CMV-seropositive. Sample: PBMCs.

CDR3 coding DNA: TGTGCCAGCAGCTTAGGGCTAGCGTCGGATACGCAGTATTTT. Its protein is CASSLGLASDTQYF. V and J are TRBV7-2 and TRBJ2-3; a weak D match, TRBD2 (6 bases). Trimming pared 1 base from V and 6 bases from J, leaving 11 bases between. CDR3 length: 14 residues. Germline V CDR1 and CDR2: SGHTA, FQGNSA.